One and the same sample provided the 23 T cell receptor beta chains below, sequenced in a study of cytomegalovirus exposure and HLA in healthy donors. In the PCR, 60 Vbeta and 13 Jbeta primers were used. Repertoires were generated with immunoSEQ multiplex PCR, while TCRdb's copy carries only in-frame clones and drops some. This table holds roughly 110,000 clones, about 71% found once. Sequenced input: PBMCs. The receptors shown here come from a boy younger than 18 in good health and CMV-seronegative.

V and J are TRBV6-1 and TRBJ2-3; D is unclear. Germline values: CDR1 MNHNS, CDR2 SASEGT. The CDR3 sequence is 12 residues long. V was clipped by 1 base and J by 5 bases, with 4 bases between them. The CDR3 sequence is CASSEGGDTQYF. Here the CDR3 DNA reads TGTGCCAGCAGTGAAGGCGGAGATACGCAGTATTTT.

The chain combines TRBV5-5 with TRBJ2-5; maybe TRBD1 (5 bases). Germline assignment: CDR1 SGHKS and CDR2 YYEKEE (reference sequence). V dropped 0 bases and J dropped 5 bases, with 11 bases sitting between them. The CDR3 is made up of 14 amino acids. The CDR3 coding sequence is TGTGCCAGCAGCTTGGGGGGAACAGGCGAGACCCAGTACTTC. This codes for CASSLGGTGETQYF.

This clone turned up a few times. V gene TRBV5-6 combines with J gene TRBJ2-4; 7 nucleotides match TRBD1. J gave up 8 bases and V 4 bases, and 6 bases lay outside the gene matches. Germline values: CDR1 SGHDT, CDR2 YYEEEE. The CDR3 length is 13 residues. The CDR3: CASSHYRGYIQYF. The DNA for the CDR3 is TGTGCCAGCAGCCACTACAGGGGATACATTCAGTACTTC.

This clone came up a few times. The chain uses TRBV6-5 and TRBJ1-1; a possible D gene is TRBD1 (5 bases). This CDR3 has 13 amino acids. V gave up 7 bases and J gave up 4 bases, with 13 bases separating them. Germline-derived CDR1 and CDR2 are MNHEY and SVGAGI. In nucleotides, the CDR3 is TGTGCCAGCAAGCTCGGGGGTGGCACTGAAGCTTTCTTT. As protein: CASKLGGGTEAFF.

This clone was counted a single time. The V and J genes are TRBV5-1 and TRBJ2-7; TRBD1 matches at 11 bases. Trimming took 4 bases from V and 5 from J; bases not matched to a gene: 2. The CDR3 is 13 residues long. Germline lookup yields CDR1 SGHRS and CDR2 YFSETQ. CDR3 DNA sequence: TGCGCCAGCAGCCCGGGACAGGGGGACGAGCAGTACTTC. It is translated as CASSPGQGDEQYF.

The V gene is TRBV14, the J gene TRBJ2-2; D is uncertain. The V gene lost 5 bases and the J gene lost 5 bases, with 9 bases spanning the gap. The CDR3 spans 13 residues. Germline V CDR1 and CDR2: SGHDN, FVKESK. CDR3 DNA sequence: TGTGCCAGCAGCTACAAGTTTACCGGGGAGCTGTTTTTT. Translating it yields CASSYKFTGELFF.

The chain uses TRBV6-5 and TRBJ1-1; unclear D gene. V was cut by 0 bases and J by 0 bases, with 8 bases left in between. Germline V gives CDR1 MNHEY, CDR2 SVGAGI. CDR3 length: 15 residues. The CDR3 is CASSYSIVLNTEAFF. Here the CDR3 DNA reads TGTGCCAGCAGTTACTCAATAGTACTGAACACTGAAGCTTTCTTT.

Only one count was recorded for this clone. The chain has TRBV29-1 and TRBJ1-4, with no clear D. The CDR3 spans 12 residues. V dropped 0 bases and J dropped 10 bases, with 9 bases sitting between them. Per germline, CDR1 SQVTM and CDR2 ANQGSEA. The CDR3 is CSVEDHGRKLFF. The CDR3, as DNA: TGCAGCGTTGAAGATCATGGGAGAAAACTGTTTTTT.

V gene TRBV7-8 combines with J gene TRBJ1-1, with unresolved D. The germline V gene has CDR1 SGHVS and CDR2 FQNEAQ. CDR3 size: 16 residues. V gave up 5 bases and J gave up 0 bases, with 16 bases separating them. The DNA of the CDR3 is TGTGCCAGCAGCCGGGAGACCCAGGTATTGAACACTGAAGCTTTCTTT. This translates into CASSRETQVLNTEAFF.

This clone showed up just a few times. This chain connects TRBV7-9 to TRBJ2-5; a weak D match, TRBD2 (6 bases). CDR3 length: 16 amino acids. V lost 0 bases and J 5 bases, leaving 16 bases between the germline ends. Germline loops: CDR1 SEHNR, CDR2 FQNEAQ (reference sequence). CDR3 in amino acids: CASSLAPALSGETQYF. The CDR3 DNA reads as TGTGCCAGCAGCTTAGCGCCGGCTTTAAGCGGGGAGACCCAGTACTTC.

CDR3 amino acids: CAPPGTEHTEAFF. The CDR3 DNA sequence: TGTGCCCCCCCGGGGACAGAGCACACTGAAGCTTTCTTT. V is TRBV11-2 and J is TRBJ1-1; TRBD1 aligns across 7 bases. CDR1 and CDR2 from the germline V gene are SGHAT and FQNNGV. With V trimmed by 11 bases and J by 3 bases, 9 bases remained unmatched. CDR3 length: 13 amino acids.

V and J are TRBV6-6 and TRBJ2-2; the D gene is possibly TRBD2 (7 bases). Germline V CDR1 and CDR2: MNHNY, SVGAGI (reference sequence). Trimming removed 10 bases from V and 2 bases from J, with 14 bases in between. This CDR3 is 14 amino acids long. CDR3 in DNA: TGTGCCATAGGGGGGGTCTTTAACACCGGGGAGCTGTTTTTT. Translating gives CAIGGVFNTGELFF.

V and J are TRBV5-1 and TRBJ1-5; D gene ambiguous. Per germline, CDR1 SGHRS and CDR2 YFSETQ. This CDR3 region has 13 residues. V shed 4 bases and J shed 1 base, with 6 bases lying between them. CDR3 residues: CASSAGSNQPQHF. Written as DNA, the CDR3 is TGCGCCAGCAGCGCCGGGAGCAATCAGCCCCAGCATTTT.

This clone was found a few times. The chain carries TRBV5-1 and TRBJ2-5; TRBD2 agrees at 13 bases. This CDR3 comprises 16 residues. Trimming took 2 bases from V and 0 from J; bases not matched to a gene: 1. Germline V gene data show CDR1 as SGHRS and CDR2 as YFSETQ. DNA for the CDR3: TGCGCCAGCAGCTTCGGGACTAGCGGGAACCAAGAGACCCAGTACTTC. Translating gives CASSFGTSGNQETQYF. Complete variable domain (other parts from reference TRBV5-1 and TRBJ2-5): KAGVTQTPRYLIKTRGQQVTLSCSPISGHRSVSWYQQTPGQGLQFLFEYFSETQRNKGNFPGRFSGRQFSNSRSEMNVSTLELGDSALYLCASSFGTSGNQETQYFGPGTRLLVL.

The V gene is TRBV28, the J gene TRBJ1-4; 8 nucleotides align to TRBD1. With 10 bases clipped from V and 8 bases from J, the junction kept 6 bases outside the gene matches. This CDR3 contains 12 residues. The germline V gene encodes CDR1 MDHEN and CDR2 SYDVKM. Written as DNA, the CDR3 is TGTGCCACTGGACAGGGAGGGGAAAAACTGTTTTTT. Translation gives CATGQGGEKLFF.

The V call is TRBV6-5, the J call TRBJ2-7; D uncertain. Per germline, CDR1 MNHEY and CDR2 SVGAGI. With 5 bases removed from V and 3 bases from J, the gap between germline ends came to 5 bases. The CDR3 contains 11 residues. The CDR3 reads CASSRNYEQYV. The CDR3 DNA follows: TGTGCCAGCAGTAGAAACTACGAGCAGTACGTC.

The genes are TRBV15 and TRBJ1-4; TRBD1 matches 7 bases. Germline CDR1 and CDR2: LNHNV and YYDKDF (reference sequence). The CDR3 totals 16 residues. V lost 2 bases and J lost 7; bases outside the gene matches: 10. CDR3 nucleotide sequence: TGTGCCACCAGCAGACACTCAGGGGGATTGGGTGAAAAACTGTTTTTT. It is translated as CATSRHSGGLGEKLFF.

Comment on this clone: In the same sample, other DNA sequences code for this CDR3. This rearrangement joins TRBV29-1 to TRBJ1-2; TRBD1 might be the D (6 bases). Germline V gene data show CDR1 as SQVTM and CDR2 as ANQGSEA. Trimming took 5 bases from V and 3 from J, leaving 10 bases between them. The CDR3 totals 12 residues. The CDR3 reads CSVPGQYYGYTF. The CDR3 region has the DNA TGCAGCGTTCCCGGACAGTACTATGGCTACACCTTC.

The count of this clone is one. The chain is built from TRBV6-5 and TRBJ1-2, with D perhaps matching TRBD1 (5 bases). The V end lost 6 bases, the J end lost 2 bases, and 16 bases lay between the germline ends. The CDR3 totals 15 residues. Germline V lookup: CDR1 MNHEY, CDR2 SVGAGI. CDR3 in amino acids: CASSRRGAKNYGYTF. The CDR3 DNA reads TGTGCCAGCAGCAGGCGTGGGGCGAAGAACTATGGCTACACCTTC.

CDR3 in DNA: TGTGCCAGCAGTTTAGGCCCTCTTCAGGGGGAAACGGGCTACACCTTC. Translated, it gives CASSLGPLQGETGYTF. The chain uses TRBV28 and TRBJ1-2; TRBD1 aligns across 7 bases. The germline CDR1 and CDR2 sequences are MDHEN and SYDVKM. CDR3 length equals 16 residues. Losses at the gene ends were 2 bases for V and 8 bases for J; bases not matched to a gene: 14.

This clone appeared a few times. The chain couples TRBV4-1 to TRBJ1-5; possible D gene TRBD1, 5 bases. CDR3 length: 17 amino acids. V was trimmed by 0 bases and J by 4 bases, leaving 16 bases between them. Germline-derived CDR1 and CDR2 are MGHRA and YSYEKL. The CDR3: CASSQDDRGRGNQPQHF. The DNA for the CDR3 is TGCGCCAGCAGCCAAGACGATAGAGGAAGGGGAAATCAGCCCCAGCATTTT.

For the CDR3, the DNA is TGTGCCAGCCGCCCAGGGGGCAATCAGCCCCAGCATTTT. Amino acids: CASRPGGNQPQHF. The rearrangement links TRBV2 to TRBJ1-5, with D possibly TRBD1 on 6 matching bases. Trimming removed 8 bases from V and 2 bases from J, with 10 bases in between. The CDR3 sequence is 13 residues long. Germline V gives CDR1 SNHLY, CDR2 FYNNEI.

CDR3 loop: CASSLGQGEQYF. CDR3 DNA sequence: TGTGCCAGCAGTTTGGGACAGGGCGAGCAGTACTTC. The chain couples TRBV6-6 to TRBJ2-7, with TRBD1 identical over 9 bases. Looked up from germline, CDR1 is MNHNY and CDR2 is SVGAGI (reference sequence). After removal of 4 bases from V and 6 bases from J, the junction contained 1 base not matched to a gene. CDR3 size: 12 residues.